These 25 T cell receptor beta chains originate from one sample sequenced in a study of cytomegalovirus exposure and HLA in healthy donors. TCRdb keeps only in-frame clones here, not all; method: immunoSEQ multiplex PCR. The sample holds roughly 150,000 clones; about 88% are singletons and the top ten take roughly 3%. The sequenced sample was PBMCs. The origin of the receptors is a man aged 18 to 29 in good health and CMV-seronegative.

This rearrangement joins TRBV4-1 to TRBJ2-5, with 8 bases lining up with TRBD2. From germline, CDR1 is MGHRA and CDR2 YSYEKL. V lost 7 bases and J lost 4; bases outside the gene matches: 5. CDR3 length equals 13 residues. The CDR3 coding sequence is TGCGCCAGCAACTACGCGGGGGGAGAGACCCAGTACTTC. Translated, it gives CASNYAGGETQYF.

As DNA, the CDR3 is TGTGCCAGCAGTTTAAACAGGGGCACAGATACGCAGTATTTT. Residues: CASSLNRGTDTQYF. V gene TRBV28 combines with J gene TRBJ2-3, with TRBD1 as a possible D gene (6 bases). V dropped 2 bases and J dropped 1 base, with 7 bases sitting between them. Germline lookup yields CDR1 MDHEN and CDR2 SYDVKM. CDR3 length: 14 residues.

This chain joins TRBV11-2 and TRBJ2-2; D is uncertain. Trimming shortened V by 1 base and J by 4 bases, and 13 bases separated the two germline ends. CDR1 is SGHAT, CDR2 FQNNGV, per germline. The CDR3 is made up of 16 amino acids. The CDR3 DNA reads TGTGCCAGCAGCTTAGGTATCAGAGCGTCCACCGGGGAGCTGTTTTTT. The encoded protein is CASSLGIRASTGELFF.

In its sample, this clone was seen once. V usage is TRBV6-5 and J usage is TRBJ1-3, with 7 positions matching TRBD1. This CDR3 is 14 amino acids long. Germline V gives CDR1 MNHEY, CDR2 SVGAGI. With V trimmed by 6 bases and J by 3 bases, 5 bases remained unmatched. CDR3 in amino acids: CASRRAGGGNTIYF. The DNA of the CDR3 is TGTGCCAGCAGAAGGGCAGGGGGTGGAAACACCATATATTTT.

V usage is TRBV6-6 and J usage is TRBJ1-1; 7 bases match TRBD1. V lost 2 bases and J lost 4; bases outside the gene matches: 10. This CDR3 has 16 amino acids. Germline V gene sequence: CDR1 MNHNY, CDR2 SVGAGI (reference sequence). The CDR3 sequence is CASSYPLTGEGTEAFF. As DNA, the CDR3 is TGTGCCAGCAGTTACCCCCTTACAGGGGAAGGCACTGAAGCTTTCTTT.

This rearrangement joins TRBV2 to TRBJ2-5; 7 positions match TRBD1. The CDR3 is 15 residues long. Germline values: CDR1 SNHLY, CDR2 FYNNEI. V lost 6 bases to trimming and J lost 0 bases; unmatched junction nucleotides: 7. In DNA form, the CDR3 reads TGTGCCAGCAGCTCAGGGACAGCAAACCAAGAGACCCAGTACTTC. Encoded protein: CASSSGTANQETQYF.

This clone appeared a single time. The V gene is TRBV2, the J gene TRBJ2-1; 7 bases line up with TRBD2. V lost 1 base and J lost 5; bases outside the gene matches: 5. Germline assignment: CDR1 SNHLY and CDR2 FYNNEI. This CDR3 has 15 amino acids. CDR3 residues: CASSEVLAAHNEQFF. The CDR3 nucleotides are TGTGCCAGCAGTGAAGTCCTAGCGGCGCACAATGAGCAGTTCTTC.

The chain joins TRBV4-2 to TRBJ2-7, with a weak D call TRBD2 (5 bases). There are 14 residues in the CDR3. Trimming took 0 bases from V and 2 from J, leaving 8 bases between them. Germline V gene lookup returns CDR1 LGHNA and CDR2 YNFKEQ. The CDR3 DNA follows: TGTGCCAGCAGCCAAGAAAGGCGGGCCTACGAGCAGTACTTC. It specifies CASSQERRAYEQYF.

This CDR3 is CASSLTGATNEKLFF. The DNA for the CDR3 is TGTGCCAGCAGTTTGACAGGGGCAACTAATGAAAAACTGTTTTTT. The rearrangement joins TRBV5-6 to TRBJ1-4; 8 nucleotides agree with TRBD1. This CDR3 region has 15 residues. The germline gives CDR1 SGHDT, CDR2 YYEEEE. V was pared by 5 bases and J by 0 bases, with 3 bases of the junction left unmatched.

This chain links TRBV6-5 with TRBJ1-1; TRBD1 matches 10 bases. This CDR3 comprises 16 residues. Germline assignment: CDR1 MNHEY and CDR2 SVGAGI. Losses at the gene ends were 3 bases for V and 7 bases for J; bases not matched to a gene: 11. CDR3 nucleotide sequence: TGTGCCAGCAGTTATTCCGGGACAGGGGCGGGTTTTGAAGCTTTCTTT. It codes for CASSYSGTGAGFEAFF.

The chain joins TRBV30 to TRBJ2-5; perhaps TRBD1 as D (5 bases). The CDR3 extends over 14 amino acids. The germline V gene has CDR1 GTSNPN and CDR2 SVGIG (reference sequence). Trimming took off 0 bases at V and 3 bases at J, with 11 bases between the two ends. The CDR3 spells CAWSVGRVKETQYF. DNA of the CDR3: TGTGCCTGGAGTGTCGGCAGGGTAAAAGAGACCCAGTACTTC.

V gene TRBV19 combines with J gene TRBJ2-1, with D possibly matching TRBD1 (7 bases). The germline CDR1 and CDR2 sequences are LNHDA and SQIVND (reference sequence). The CDR3 is 12 amino acids. V lost 6 bases, J lost 8 bases, and 11 bases lay in between. The CDR3 DNA reads TGTGCCAGTAGCGGCAGGGGGGATGAGCAGTTCTTC. Protein sequence: CASSGRGDEQFF.

This clone is termed large. The chain combines TRBV27 with TRBJ2-7, with D possibly matching TRBD1 (6 bases). V was pared by 0 bases and J by 5 bases, with 17 bases between. This CDR3 spans 16 amino acids. Germline lookup yields CDR1 MNHEY and CDR2 SMNVEV (reference sequence). The CDR3 here is CASSLSTRTVHHEQYV. In nucleotides, the CDR3 is TGTGCCAGCAGTTTATCGACGAGGACAGTCCACCACGAGCAGTACGTC.

The rearrangement links TRBV7-2 to TRBJ2-7; no reliable D call. CDR1 is SGHTA, CDR2 FQGNSA, per germline. Trimming cost V 1 base and J 2 bases, with 12 bases left between them. This CDR3 is built from 15 residues. As DNA, the CDR3 is TGTGCCAGCAGCTTAGTGGCTCTAGAGACCTACGAGCAGTACTTC. It is translated as CASSLVALETYEQYF.

The genes are TRBV25-1 and TRBJ1-2; D gene uncertain. The germline V gene encodes CDR1 MGHDK and CDR2 SYGVNS. The CDR3 covers 13 residues. V was clipped by 5 bases and J by 7 bases, with 14 bases between them. The chain's CDR3 is CASSTEGLSGYTF. The CDR3 DNA reads TGTGCCAGCAGTACGGAGGGCTTGAGTGGCTACACCTTC.

The chain combines TRBV27 with TRBJ1-5, with D possibly being TRBD1 (5 bases). The germline gives CDR1 MNHEY, CDR2 SMNVEV (reference sequence). V gave up 4 bases and J gave up 5 bases, with 12 bases separating them. The CDR3 consists of 14 residues. The CDR3 here is CASSSAGRHQPQHF. The CDR3 region has the DNA TGTGCCAGCAGTTCCGCAGGGCGTCATCAGCCCCAGCATTTT.

The genes are TRBV6-5 and TRBJ1-2; 10 bases are shared with TRBD1. Germline values: CDR1 MNHEY, CDR2 SVGAGI. V lost 4 bases and J lost 8; bases outside the gene matches: 13. The CDR3 has 16 amino acids. This chain's CDR3 is CASSSNYPGTGVGYTF. Here the CDR3 DNA reads TGTGCCAGCAGTTCAAATTACCCCGGGACAGGGGTAGGCTACACCTTC.

This chain joins TRBV30 and TRBJ2-7; 9 nucleotides match TRBD1. There are 13 residues in the CDR3. With V trimmed by 4 bases and J by 6 bases, 7 bases remained unmatched. Germline lookup yields CDR1 GTSNPN and CDR2 SVGIG (reference sequence). CDR3: CAWTPGQGGEQYV. In DNA form, the CDR3 reads TGTGCCTGGACCCCGGGACAGGGAGGCGAGCAGTACGTC.

V and J are TRBV7-2 and TRBJ1-5; TRBD1 matches 8 bases. The J segment lost 4 bases and the V segment lost 5 bases, leaving 10 bases of the junction unmatched. CDR1 SGHTA and CDR2 FQGNSA come from the germline V gene. This CDR3 is 16 amino acids long. The CDR3 region is CASSERTGRENQPQHF. The CDR3 nucleotides are TGTGCCAGCAGCGAACGGACAGGGCGAGAAAATCAGCCCCAGCATTTT.

The rearrangement uses TRBV5-1 and TRBJ2-1; 7 bases map to TRBD2. Germline loops: CDR1 SGHRS, CDR2 YFSETQ. The V and J ends lost 0 bases and 2 bases, in that order; junction bases with no gene match: 5. This CDR3 is 16 amino acids long. The CDR3 DNA is TGCGCCAGCAGCTTGGCGACTAGCCGCACCTACAATGAGCAGTTCTTC. Its protein product is CASSLATSRTYNEQFF.

This chain connects TRBV4-2 to TRBJ2-7, with D tentatively TRBD1 (5 bases). Germline lookup yields CDR1 LGHNA and CDR2 YNFKEQ. V was clipped by 1 base and J by 3 bases, with 10 bases between them. The CDR3 is made up of 14 amino acids. The CDR3 DNA reads as TGTGCCAGCAGCCAAGGAGACAGAGGCTACGAGCAGTACGTC. Translation gives CASSQGDRGYEQYV.

V gene TRBV29-1 combines with J gene TRBJ2-3; D is possibly TRBD2 (5 bases). Per germline, CDR1 SQVTM and CDR2 ANQGSEA. The length of the CDR3 is 13 residues. Deletions cut 8 bases from V and 2 bases from J, with 14 bases between. The CDR3, as DNA: TGCAGCTGCGCCCCAGCGGTCACAGATACGCAGTATTTT. This encodes CSCAPAVTDTQYF.

The J gene is TRBJ2-2, the V gene TRBV5-6; 10 bases line up with TRBD2. The CDR3 covers 15 residues. Germline V gene lookup returns CDR1 SGHDT and CDR2 YYEEEE. The junction had 5 bases not matched to a gene; V was cut back by 6 bases and J by 3 bases. As DNA, the CDR3 is TGTGCCAGCAATCACCTAGCGGGAGACACCGGGGAGCTGTTTTTT. It specifies CASNHLAGDTGELFF.

In its sample, this clone was seen once. The rearrangement uses TRBV27 and TRBJ2-7; the match to TRBD1 covers 7 bases. Germline V CDR1 and CDR2: MNHEY, SMNVEV (reference sequence). The trim removed 3 bases at V and 6 bases at J, leaving 8 bases unmatched. This CDR3 comprises 14 residues. The CDR3 reads CASSLTGYFSEQYF. CDR3 bases: TGTGCCAGCAGTTTGACAGGGTACTTCTCCGAGCAGTACTTC.

V usage is TRBV5-8 and J usage is TRBJ1-6; 9 bases are a match to TRBD1. The V gene's germline CDR1 is SGHTS and CDR2 YDEGEE. With V trimmed by 4 bases and J by 10 bases, 9 bases remained unmatched. The CDR3 contains 15 residues. CDR3 amino acids: CASSPPWTGESPLHF. In DNA, the CDR3 is TGTGCCAGCAGCCCACCCTGGACAGGGGAATCACCCCTCCACTTT.